This T cell receptor beta chain appears in the sequencing data of a study of cytomegalovirus exposure and HLA in healthy donors. Remarks on this clone: Its antigen is undetermined.

Trimming stripped 1 base from V and 6 bases from J, with 13 bases between. The CDR3 runs to 15 residues. Germline V CDR1 and CDR2: MNHEY, SMNVEV (reference sequence). Assay: immunoSEQ multiplex PCR; the TCRdb copy retains only in-frame clones and omits some. Of some 66,000 clones in the sample, approximately 96% were seen once. Findings and caveats of the study: CMV antigen specificity of three CMV-associated chains was confirmed in vitro. The majority of TCR sequences were rare, yet some public TCRs appeared in many donors.

The chain joins TRBV27 to TRBJ2-1; TRBD2 might be the D (6 bases). The specimen sequenced was PBMCs. This receptor was identified in a woman aged 18-30 years in good health and CMV-seropositive. In nucleotides, the CDR3 is TGTGCCAGCAGTTTATATCAACCCGGGGGCAATGAGCAGTTCTTC. Translated: CASSLYQPGGNEQFF.